This T cell receptor (beta chain) was sequenced during a study of cytomegalovirus exposure and HLA in healthy donors (dated by TCRdb to the late 2010s). About the study as a whole: In an earlier analysis of some 550 of the donors, about 270 Gb of sequence data and 90 million to 130 million unique TCR beta sequences from about 179 million T cells were reported. Genome-wide SNP genotypes for about 65% of the roughly 670 donors were used in a later genetic analysis, which treated that subset as a discovery cohort. To predict cytomegalovirus infection status, the study brought together high-throughput TCR immunosequencing, statistical association of individual TCRs with disease status, and machine learning. Besides the first cohort of 500 to 700 subjects, a separate validation cohort made up of roughly 120 different subjects was used. All discovery cohort repertoires had been generated on a single sequencing platform. The study aimed to test whether signatures of past pathogen exposure could be identified by cataloging public T cell receptors. On average, about 200,000 unique TCR beta nucleotide sequences were sequenced per donor among about 400 genotyped donors of the cohort, with 15% to 20% of those sequences being non-productive. Among the roughly 400 genotyped donors, around 81% belonged to the genetic ancestry cluster associated with self-reported Caucasian donors. In a later analysis, previously published TCR beta repertoires from some 640 donors were re-analyzed and high-resolution HLA genotyping was added so that TCR occurrence patterns could be studied. The number of donors typed differed by locus, with roughly 620-630 for A, B, C, DRB1 and DQB1, roughly 550 for DQA1, 600 to 610 for DPA1, and some 440 for DPB1. An early release covering roughly 640 HLA-typed donors comprised about 300 gigabases of sequencing data and around 80 million unique TCR sequences. Donor age, sex, ethnicity and CMV serostatus were compiled alongside the repertoire data. Roughly 5 DR-DQ haplotypes were handled as single units for association and clustering, since linkage in the cohort was strong. HLA typing included class I and class II loci at four-digit resolution. Using immunosequencing, the study profiled T cell repertoires from about 620 subjects and related those repertoires to cytomegalovirus serostatus. Rather than drawing on any new phenotypic data, the later analysis identified candidate immune exposures from TCR beta sequences and the way those sequences occurred across donors. An earlier analysis of several hundred of the donors used high-throughput TCR beta sequencing to judge whether each TCR beta V gene segment behaved as functional or pseudogenic. Broader findings and caveats from the paper: In a later analysis, several top co-occurrence clusters were reported to appear linked to parvovirus B19, influenza, CMV and Epstein-Barr virus. Immune exposure information for the cohort was limited to CMV serostatus. Most CMV-associated TCR beta chains appeared to be HLA-restricted in a later analysis, and the HLA associations seemed to be driven largely by CMV exposure. Cytomegalovirus status was reported to be diagnosed by the classifier with high specificity and sensitivity in both the original and validation cohorts. Compared with the approximately 670-donor mean, donors in an Asian-associated ancestry cluster had fewer N-insertions in productive TCRs, according to a later genetic analysis. The authors suggested that the approach could potentially be generalized to other disease states and immunological phenotypes. In vitro tests confirmed that a few of the cytomegalovirus-associated TCR beta chains recognize cytomegalovirus antigens. Some IMGT-functional V segments, including TRBV6-2 and TRBV6-3, could not be told apart with the 87-base-pair reads, so those segments were excluded. While some public TCRs were present in many individuals, most TCR sequences turned up only very rarely across donors. A total of 164 TCR beta chains were listed by the study as associated with cytomegalovirus. The cohort was sequenced for TCR beta chains only, and without alpha or paired-chain data the features that could be detected were limited. A later analysis found that TCR association rates varied across HLA loci, with DRB1 alleles showing the most associated TCRs and HLA-C alleles the fewest. Because counts were too low, roughly 18 rarely observed V segments, including chromosome 9 orphons, were left out of the earlier analysis of 587 of the donors. In an earlier analysis of 587 of the donors, most TCR beta V segments were observed in productive rearrangements about 90% or about 30% of the time, broadly matching IMGT annotations. Compared with equally common non-associated chains, HLA-associated TCR beta chains in a later analysis were more clonally expanded and had lower generation probabilities. V-gene and J-gene trimming of TCR beta chains was associated with a missense DCLRE1C variant in a later genetic analysis, and the association was replicated in an independent cohort. A cluster of highly shared sequence variants was judged likely to represent a technical artifact of the sequencing pipeline. A further reported finding was that TCR beta sequences accurately predicted the HLA-A and HLA-B alleles for most subjects in the first cohort. Presence/absence analyses assumed roughly uniform sequencing depth across donors, an assumption that may not hold. Because HLA typing was unavailable for some donors at each locus, only the typed subset was used in association tests. Correlated functional status among segregating V segments might reflect linkage disequilibrium, but an unknown experimental factor could not be ruled out. Strong co-occurrence of HLA alleles, especially DR and DQ, made assigning TCR associations to individual alleles difficult. Specific HLA alleles were associated with some 15,000 TCR beta sequences at a false discovery rate of 0.05 in a later analysis.

From its cysteine to its phenylalanine, the CDR3 spans 18 amino acids. The kept DNA is CDR3 alone, 54 bases in frame from the first base. Taken from the germline V gene, the CDR1 and CDR2 loops are SGDLS and YYNGEE. Ends trimmed: V by 0 bases, J by 4 bases; bases unmatched to a gene: 10. A remark on this clone: Its antigen target is currently unknown. Base quality data are lacking; no much larger clone is found one base away.

In total, more than 500 healthy bone marrow donors made up the cohort. Cohort members were all nominally healthy when sampled, although unrecorded immune exposures were likely present. The donor tested CMV seropositive and was one of the 289 seropositive cohort members. A peripheral blood sample was provided by each donor, and peripheral blood mononuclear cells were used for TCR beta sequencing. The Qiagen DNeasy Blood Extraction Kit was used to extract genomic DNA from the blood cell samples. Libraries were made using the immunoSEQ multiplex PCR assay. For the multiplex PCR, a mixture combining 60 forward primers for TCR Vbeta segments and 13 reverse primers for TCR Jbeta segments was used. A multiplex PCR assay on genomic DNA amplified the CDR3 region of rearranged TCR beta genes. On the Illumina HiSeq System, the amplified TCR beta libraries were sequenced as 87-base-pair reads. As for how the authors treated the data: Across the 670 or so repertoires, a later analysis counted roughly 77 million unique TCR beta chains, approximately 10 million of which were shared by at least two donors. Raw reads were error-corrected and collapsed into unique sequences with a nearest-neighbor algorithm that merged closely related sequences to remove PCR and sequencing errors. V, D and J gene segments were assigned by aligning CDR3 sequences to IMGT reference sequences. For a sequence to be retained, at least a six-nucleotide match to both a V gene segment and a J gene segment was required. Rearrangements were classified as productive when the CDR3 lacked stop codons and remained in frame with V and J, and all other rearrangements were classified as non-productive. CDR3 was defined by IMGT convention, running from the second conserved V-encoded cysteine to the conserved J-encoded phenylalanine. In an earlier analysis of approximately 500 of the donors, sequences lacking an unambiguous match to a single V gene segment were excluded. An earlier analysis of about 600 of the donors called V segments functional above 56.7% productive rearrangements and segregating when the between-donor standard deviation exceeded 5%. A statistical classification framework was built for diagnosing cytomegalovirus status from the catalog of TCR beta chain sequences. A later analysis assigned V and J genes by comparing TCR nucleotide sequences with IMGT/GENE-DB human TR gene sequences. Using the TCRdist pipeline, a later analysis assigned CDR3 sequences along with most-parsimonious VDJ recombination scenarios. A later analysis defined each TCR beta chain by its CDR3 amino acid sequence plus V-gene family, and excluded reads lacking a unique V-gene family. As a way to deal with suspected cross-contamination and a sequencing artifact, a later analysis dropped roughly 620 nucleotide sequences that were highly shared and had low generation probability. A later analysis calculated a clonal expansion index for each public chain from normalized within-repertoire ranks of inferred template counts. A later analysis computed generation probabilities with a VDJ recombination model fitted to out-of-frame rearrangements, and checked the results against IGoR. In a later analysis, TCR-TCR, TCR-HLA and TCR-CMV co-occurrence was scored with hypergeometric tests, and a repertoire-size bias correction was applied to TCR pairs. To estimate false discovery rates, a later analysis permuted the HLA or CMV assignments 20 times. In a later analysis, co-occurring TCRs were grouped using DBSCAN, and TCRdist sequence similarity was added for clustering within HLA-allele-positive subsets. Repertoires with fewer than 30,000 or more than 120,000 public chains, plus five repertoires with anomalous nucleotide sharing, were excluded from co-occurrence clustering. Drawn from immuneACCESS, this table holds only the in-frame rearrangements with V and J called that TCRdb kept. Clones are partly lost; checked studies trace under half to an unresolved V gene and leave the rest unexplained. The DNA gave D and trimming, while V, J and clone size come from that table. The table for this sample lists 60,000 to 90,000 clones; 65% to 75% of them were counted only once. The ten top clones hold about 7.6% of the sample.

The rearranged chain carries TRBV9 and TRBJ2-2; 9 nucleotides in the junction match TRBD2. Sequencing was carried out using PBMCs. The clonotype was recovered from a man aged 40-49 years in good health and CMV-seropositive. The CDR3: CASSVAVSGRGGTGELFF. The bases are TGTGCCAGCAGCGTAGCAGTTAGCGGGAGAGGGGGCACCGGGGAGCTGTTTTTT.